One T cell receptor beta chain is described in this entry. No antigen is known for it. Building of the TCR beta libraries involved iRepertoire HTBI primers and Arm-PCR of CDR3 regions. TCRdb analysed the multiplex PCR reads with MiXCR anew, one entry per CDR3 protein. The sample has 450,000 or so distinct CDR3 sequences, approximately 22% seen once. The CDR3 loop spans 15 amino acids. The germline CDR1 and CDR2 sequences are MRHNA and SNTAGT. J was trimmed by 5 bases and V by 5 bases; bases with no gene match: 9. The sample belongs to a study of regulatory T cells in long-lasting Graves disease. Study observations and caveats: Accuracy could have been hurt by small sample size. Favored usage of TRBV28, TRBJ1-2 and TRBJ2-5 was recorded in persistent disease.

As for time point: persistent/refractory GD, antithyroid drugs over 5 years with positive TRAb. Scientists built the TCR library using RNA that was extracted from PBMCs. A peripheral blood sample, around 8.6 milliliters in volume, was drawn into EDTA tubes. The TCR originated in a female donor with Graves disease. The sample consisted of peripheral blood mononuclear cells (PBMCs), taken when the disease was refractory, from a patient treated with antithyroid drugs. The V and J genes are TRBV6-4 and TRBJ1-5; 7 nucleotides match TRBD1. DNA of the CDR3: TGTGCCAGCAGTTACACCAGGGGGAAGGATCAGCCCCAGCATTTT. Translation gives CASSYTRGKDQPQHF.